The source of this TCR beta chain is a study of T cells in Graves' hyperthyroidism and ophthalmopathy. Across the study: Peripheral blood was secured at the point of initial diagnosis, before any treatment.

Clinicians diagnosed patients from clinical symptoms, serum thyroxine and TRAb, thyroid ultrasound and orbital computed tomography. The study collected blood at first hyperthyroidism diagnosis, before any ophthalmopathy symptoms arose. Germline loops: CDR1 MNHEY, CDR2 SVGAGI. The CDR3 is 15 amino acids. The J segment lost 6 bases and the V segment lost 0 bases, leaving 2 bases of the junction unmatched. Amplified TCR beta CDR3 regions came from RNA transcripts. The HTBI primer set served for first-round RT-PCR of the TCR CDR3. TCRdb processed the multiplex PCR reads anew with MiXCR; each CDR3 protein has one entry. Of almost 600,000 distinct CDR3 sequences listed, 11% to 15% are singletons. This clonotype was picked up many times.

This chain links TRBV6-5 with TRBJ1-6; 7 nucleotides align to TRBD1. This receptor was obtained from a woman in her 30s with Graves' hyperthyroidism that later progressed to Graves' ophthalmopathy. Material: blood. Here the CDR3 DNA reads TGTGCCAGCAGTTACTCGACAGGGAGTAATTCACCCCTCCACTTT. It specifies CASSYSTGSNSPLHF.